The clone carrying this T cell receptor beta chain was recorded at least ten times. Unique molecular identifiers were incorporated into the prepared TCRbeta library. MiXCR, applied by TCRdb to the PCR reads, yields one record per CDR3 protein. The sample carries about 260,000 distinct CDR3 sequences, approximately 8.9% recorded once. The data stem from a study of T-cell reconstitution after alpha-beta-depleted transplantation in children. Germline V gene sequence: CDR1 SGHKS, CDR2 YYEKEE (reference sequence). The CDR3 totals 14 residues. With 5 bases removed from V and 3 bases from J, the gap between germline ends came to 14 bases.

The chain links TRBV5-5 to TRBJ2-5; D is undetermined. The sequencing used PBMCs, mostly from graft donor cells, collected 180 days after TCRalphabeta/CD19-depleted stem cell transplant. The sequence derives from a male patient younger than 18 who had a stem cell transplant for acute lymphoblastic leukemia, so the T cells may come from the graft donor. Here the CDR3 reads CASRHSRPEETQYF. The CDR3 nucleotides are TGTGCCAGCAGACATTCAAGGCCAGAAGAGACCCAGTACTTC.